This entry concerns a single T cell receptor (beta chain). The antigen is undetermined. The entry originates in a study of cytomegalovirus exposure and HLA in healthy donors. General observations from the study: Cytomegalovirus status was reportedly diagnosed by the classifier with high specificity and sensitivity.

This CDR3 region has 14 residues. CDR1 is LNHNV, CDR2 YYDKDF, per germline (reference sequence). The V segment lost 6 bases and the J segment 0 bases; nucleotides outside the gene matches: 2. PCR used 60 Vbeta primers and 13 Jbeta primers. TCRdb keeps only in-frame clones here, not all; method: immunoSEQ multiplex PCR. This sample carries 200,000 to 250,000 clones, with roughly 1.2% going to the ten biggest clones. Though nominally healthy at sampling, donors likely had unrecorded immune exposures. The chain links TRBV15 to TRBJ2-1; TRBD2 matches at 7 bases. The clonotype comes from a girl aged 2-10 years in good health and CMV-seropositive. Sequencing was carried out using PBMCs. In nucleotides, the CDR3 is TGTGCCACCAGAGTAGCGGGCTCCTACAATGAGCAGTTCTTC. Translating gives CATRVAGSYNEQFF.